Reported below is one T cell receptor (beta chain). Its antigen is still unknown. The sample is drawn from a study of T cells in Graves' hyperthyroidism and ophthalmopathy. Study-wide results and limits: In validation, the model predicted ophthalmopathy. These predictions came a median 6.5 months before onset. Most thyroid clonotypes that were expanded above 0.001 also turned up in blood.

RNA transcripts provided the source from which TCR beta CDR3 regions were amplified. The HTBI primer set was used in a first-round RT-PCR of the TCR CDR3. MiXCR was run by TCRdb on the multiplex PCR reads, yielding one entry per CDR3 protein. The table lists roughly 500,000 distinct CDR3 sequences, about 45% of them singletons. Exclusion followed for patients with uncontrolled infection, other autoimmune disease, pregnancy or lactation. On the basis of clinical symptoms, serum thyroxine and TRAb, thyroid ultrasound and orbital computed tomography, diagnoses were made. The clonotype was recovered from an adult woman with Graves' disease, either hyperthyroidism or ophthalmopathy (not recorded which). Sequencing used peripheral blood or thyroid tissue (not recorded which).

The CDR3 loop reads CASNPESNQPQHF. DNA of the CDR3: TGTGCCAGCAATCCTGAGAGCAATCAGCCCCAGCATTTT. The chain is built from TRBV2 and TRBJ1-5; no reliable D call. Germline assignment: CDR1 SNHLY and CDR2 FYNNEI. Trimming shortened V by 7 bases and J by 1 base, and 8 bases separated the two germline ends. The CDR3 consists of 13 residues.